Listed here is a single T cell receptor (beta chain). Its recognized antigen is unknown. No quality values exist for individual bases; no much larger clone is one base distant. The time point label here, explained by the study, means: baseline before first vaccination. The vaccinee samples were drawn from two UK trials, COV001 and COV002, one of which was a single-blind randomized controlled phase 2/3 trial testing AZD1222 (ChAdOx1 nCoV-19) in healthy adults. For TCRbeta chain sequencing, PBMC samples from trial participants were taken at day 0 and at day 28 after the second dose. This entry belongs to a study of T cell responses to AZD1222 COVID-19 vaccine (dated by TCRdb to about 2021). General notes on the study: Because spike-specific TCR depth and breadth did not differ between the two schedules, AZD1222 recipients who got a second dose at roughly 4 weeks were pooled with those who got a second dose at roughly 12 weeks. Enrollment into the trials was organized by age into subgroups of 18-55, 56-69 and 70-plus years, and those subgroups contained roughly 150, 30 and 60 TCR-sequenced participants, respectively. A total of 230 to 250 trial participants underwent TCR sequencing, of whom 200 to 220 had received two doses of AZD1222 and approximately 25 had received two doses of the MenACWY control vaccine. Overall results and qualifications from the work: Because no samples from the day 14 peak response were available, repertoires could be characterized only after the peak T cell response. The vaccine-associated CD4 TCRs covered the entire spike protein, and the dominant responses fell in regions 160-218 and 743-854. A significant rise in spike-specific TCR breadth and depth was observed after two AZD1222 doses relative to day 0 and relative to MenACWY recipients. The 56-69-year group was small, and its depth increase did not reach significance, likely because of low power. Participants were mostly white British and included more females than males, and it was suggested by the authors that clonal diversity may have been underestimated. Conclusions about previously exposed vaccinees are limited because only a handful of AZD1222 recipients were SARS-CoV-2 seropositive at baseline. Reportedly, almost half of the unique spike-specific TCRs recognized epitopes lying outside the regions that are mutated in the B.1.351 and B.1.1.7 variants.

The CDR3 regions of human TCRbeta chains were analyzed by immunosequencing. The published analysis was carried out like this. TCRs in the repertoires were matched against a reference library of SARS-CoV-2-specific TCRs that had been generated with the MIRA antigen-specificity platform. Breadth was defined as the fraction of unique TCRs that were SARS-CoV-2-associated, and depth was defined as the fraction of total T cells that were SARS-CoV-2-associated. Using the MIRA data, each spike-specific TCR was mapped to the spike region that the TCR reacts to and placed in a CD4 or CD8 class. Log10-transformed breadth and depth values were compared by one-way ANOVA with Sidak's multiple comparisons tests. This immuneACCESS table, as held by TCRdb, lists in-frame sequences with V and J called but not all clones. Of the missing ones, under half trace to an unresolved V gene in checked studies; the others have no known cause. The DNA was the basis for D and trimming; V, J and clone size are from that table. The sample contains approximately 110,000 clones, nearly 90% of them found a single time. The ten largest make up roughly 4.5% of the sample.

From cysteine to phenylalanine, the CDR3 is 16 amino acids long. Only CDR3 DNA is held: 48 bases, read in frame from base 1. As encoded in the germline V gene, CDR1 is SGHRS while CDR2 is YFSETQ. Germline trimming: 2 bases from V, 6 bases from J; junction bases outside gene matches: 9. The sequence joins TRBV5-1 to TRBJ2-7, with 12 bases in between that match TRBD1. The receptor's source is an adult in good health. The source was peripheral blood, collected on day 0 of AZD1222 vaccination. This receptor carries the CDR3 CASSLDTGTGGREQYF. The nucleotides are TGCGCCAGCAGCTTAGACACTGGGACAGGGGGCCGCGAGCAGTACTTC.